This TCR beta chain was identified during a study of human T cells and chemical hapten exposure. About the study: The variation in per-sample TCR yields arose mainly from small differences in pooled library volumes. Whole-study results and caveats: DPC sensitization produced no change in TCRs with frequency above 1 in 1000.

The V end was cut by 3 bases, the J end by 12 bases, with 15 bases between. Germline values: CDR1 SGDLS, CDR2 YYNGEE. The CDR3 runs to 12 residues. It was the library that attached unique molecular identifiers to individual cDNA molecules. In the authors' methods: Sequenced samples showed a median of 95,638 TCRs each, with counts running from about 20,000 to 690,000. A single record per CDR3 protein comes from TCRdb applying MiXCR to the 5' RACE reads. TCRdb's processing, not the study's, gives the V and J calls here. Of 130,000 or so distinct CDR3 sequences in the sample, roughly 4% were seen once. Unfractionated whole blood was the source of the extracted total RNA. Of note for this clonotype: As yet, its antigen is unknown. One base away lies a much larger clone, so this may be a sequencing read error.

The TCR was taken from a female donor in good health. The chain joins TRBV9 to TRBJ1-2, with a weak D call TRBD1 (6 bases). CDR3 nucleotides: TGTGCCAGCAGCGAATGGACAGAAAACGACACCTTC. Protein sequence: CASSEWTENDTF.